Presented here are 18 T cell receptor beta chains from one specimen sequenced in a study of tumor and adjacent non-tumor tissue in lung cancer. RNA was extracted from bulk tissue without any cell sorting. Distant lung tissue was collected more than 3 cm away from the tumor edge. The library came from three nested PCR rounds adapted from ARM-PCR protocols. TCRdb processed the multiplex PCR reads anew with MiXCR; each CDR3 protein has one entry. The sample includes fewer than 100,000 distinct CDR3 sequences, around 80% of them seen just once. The source material was distant non-tumor lung tissue. These receptors came from a man aged 55 to 69 with non-small cell lung cancer.

Turning to this clonotype: One end of the junction does not line up with germline, which may come from a read error. This chain links TRBV11-2 with TRBJ2-6; 7 bases are shared with TRBD1. Germline V CDR1 and CDR2: SGHAT, FQNNGV. This CDR3 is 19 amino acids long. The CDR3 loop reads CASSLVPKDRPSGANVMTF. CDR3 DNA: TGTGCCAGCAGCTTAGTTCCAAAGGACAGGCCATCAGGGGCCAACGTCATGACTTTC.

This clonotype was observed a few times. The chain uses TRBV19 and TRBJ2-1, with 12 bases fitting TRBD2. CDR1 is LNHDA and CDR2 is SQIVND in the germline V gene (reference sequence). The CDR3 is made up of 15 amino acids. V lost 4 bases, J lost 2 bases, and 0 bases stayed unmatched. CDR3 region: CASSTSGRAYNEQFF. As DNA, the CDR3 is TGTGCCAGTAGTACTAGCGGGAGGGCCTACAATGAGCAGTTCTTC.

V is TRBV6-1 and J is TRBJ1-1; D is unresolved. Germline V gives CDR1 MNHNS, CDR2 SASEGT. V was cut by 5 bases and J by 4 bases, with 23 bases left in between. CDR3 length equals 17 residues. The CDR3 region has the DNA TGTGCCAGCAGTACTCGGCGGGCGCAGGTTGGGATCACTGAAGCTTTCTTT. Its translation is CASSTRRAQVGITEAFF.

This clonotype appeared once. The rearrangement joins TRBV19 to TRBJ2-1; possibly TRBD2 for D (5 bases). V was cut by 2 bases and J by 11 bases, with 13 bases left in between. This CDR3 region has 13 residues. The germline V gene encodes CDR1 LNHDA and CDR2 SQIVND (reference sequence). This CDR3 is CASSIYRGGKQFF. The DNA of the CDR3 is TGTGCCAGTAGTATATACCGAGGAGGTAAGCAGTTCTTC.

On this clonotype: At one end, the junction sequence differs from germline, possibly due to a read error. J is TRBJ2-7 and V is TRBV27; 8 positions match TRBD2. Germline values: CDR1 MNHEY, CDR2 SMNVEV (reference sequence). This CDR3 contains 18 residues. The CDR3 loop reads CVSSLGGSASGWVREQYF. CDR3 DNA: TGTGTCAGCAGTTTAGGGGGGTCGGCTAGCGGGTGGGTTCGGGAGCAGTACTTC.

This clonotype was found a few times. One end of the junction does not line up with germline, which may come from a read error. The rearrangement joins TRBV6-4 to TRBJ2-1; D gene ambiguous. Germline loops: CDR1 MRHNA, CDR2 SNTAGT. CDR3 size: 16 residues. The chain's CDR3 is CVSSKQAPPVGNEQFF. CDR3 bases: TGTGTCAGCAGTAAGCAGGCGCCCCCTGTTGGGAATGAGCAGTTCTTC.

Of note for this clonotype: One end of the junction fails to match germline, which may point to a read error. The genes are TRBV4-3 and TRBJ2-2; tentatively, D is TRBD1 or TRBD2 (5 bases each). Germline CDR1 is LGHNA and CDR2 is YSLEER. This CDR3 has 17 residues. The CDR3 nucleotides read TGCGCCAGTAGCCCCAGACTGGGTGGGGACGGCACCGGGAAGCTGTTTTTT. It is translated as CASSPRLGGDGTGKLFF.

Notes on this clonotype: One junction end does not reproduce the germline sequence, and a read error may be involved. V is TRBV6-5 and J is TRBJ1-6; TRBD1 aligns across 10 bases. Per the germline V gene, CDR1 is MNHEY and CDR2 is SVGAGI. The CDR3 has 16 residues. This CDR3 reads CASITSRDRGNSPLHF. In nucleotides, the CDR3 is TGCGCCAGCATAACGAGCCGGGACAGGGGTAATTCACCCCTCCACTTT.

Comments on this clonotype: At one of its ends the junction is not consistent with the germline gene, which may arise from a read error. The chain combines TRBV4-1 with TRBJ2-7; 9 bases are shared with TRBD2. CDR1 is MGHRA, CDR2 YSYEKL, per germline. CDR3 length: 16 amino acids. This CDR3 is CASSQELLAGHYEQCF. CDR3 DNA sequence: TGCGCCAGCAGCCAAGAGCTCCTAGCGGGACACTACGAGCAGTGCTTC.

As concerns this clonotype: An end of the junction differs from the germline gene, which may be a read error. The rearrangement uses TRBV12-3 or TRBV12-4 and TRBJ2-6; 14 bases are a match to TRBD2. The CDR3 loop spans 19 amino acids. The CDR3 region has the DNA TGTACCAGCAGTCCAGGACTAGCGGGAGGAGTCTCTGGGGCCGACGTCCTGACTTTC. The encoded protein is CTSSPGLAGGVSGADVLTF.

Notes on this clonotype: The junction and the germline gene differ at one end; a read error may be behind it. The V and J genes are TRBV6-1 and TRBJ1-1; TRBD1 aligns across 8 bases. The CDR3 spans 14 residues. Germline V gene lookup returns CDR1 MNHNS and CDR2 SASEGT. The CDR3 bases are TGTGCCAGCAATGAAGACAGGGGCGACGCTGATGCTTTCTTT. This sequence encodes CASNEDRGDADAFF.

Turning to this clonotype: Lacking the conserved final phenylalanine or tryptophan, this CDR3 likely reflects a read error. This chain connects TRBV4-1 to TRBJ2-1; 7 nucleotides match TRBD1. Trimming took 5 bases from V and 3 from J; bases not matched to a gene: 7. The CDR3 loop spans 15 amino acids. CDR1 MGHRA and CDR2 YSYEKL come from the germline V gene. CDR3 residues: CASSYTDRVYNEQFL. Written as DNA, the CDR3 is TGCGCCAGCAGCTATACAGACAGGGTCTACAATGAGCAGTTCTTG.

Of note for this clonotype: This sequence may be a read error, since a much larger clone differs from it by one base. The genes are TRBV20-1 and TRBJ1-1, with 9 bases aligning to TRBD1. CDR1 and CDR2 from the germline V gene are DFQATT and SNEGSKA (reference sequence). J was trimmed by 4 bases and V by 3 bases; bases with no gene match: 0. This CDR3 is 12 amino acids long. The CDR3 here is CSARDRGTEAFF. CDR3 DNA sequence: TGCAGTGCTAGGGACAGGGGCACTGAAGCTTTCTTT.

Concerning this clonotype itself: The junction departs from the called germline gene at one end, perhaps through a read error. V gene TRBV20-1 combines with J gene TRBJ2-7, with D perhaps matching TRBD2 (5 bases). CDR3 length: 13 amino acids. Germline loops: CDR1 DFQATT, CDR2 SNEGSKA (reference sequence). The DNA for the CDR3 is TGCAGTGCTAGCGGGGTGACAATGAGTGAGCAGTATTTC. Translating gives CSASGVTMSEQYF.

Details on this clonotype: One end of the junction does not line up with germline, which may come from a read error. This chain connects TRBV6-1 to TRBJ2-2; TRBD2 agrees at 8 bases. The CDR3 loop spans 16 amino acids. The germline gives CDR1 MNHNS, CDR2 SASEGT. CDR3 sequence: CASIAGTSSNTGELFF. The CDR3, as DNA: TGTGCCAGCATCGCTGGGACTAGTTCTAACACCGGGGAGCTATTTTTT.

Details on this clonotype: A read error may account for a junction end that differs from germline. The chain is built from TRBV27 and TRBJ2-1; D is possibly TRBD2 (5 bases). CDR1 is MNHEY and CDR2 is SMNVEV in the germline V gene (reference sequence). The CDR3 totals 16 residues. CDR3 coding DNA: TGTGCCAACAGTGAATCTAGCAAGTACCCTTACAATGAGCAGTTCTTC. This codes for CANSESSKYPYNEQFF.

On this clonotype itself: This may be a read error, as it is one base from a much larger clone. The V call is TRBV28, the J call TRBJ1-5; 11 positions agree with TRBD1. Near its end, the DNA agrees better with TRBJ2-3, so the J call may be wrong. Germline V CDR1 and CDR2: MDHEN, SYDVKM. CDR3 length equals 18 residues. The CDR3 spells CASSPPGDRGDYNQPQYF. For the CDR3, the DNA is TGTGCCAGCAGTCCGCCAGGGGACAGGGGGGACTATAATCAGCCCCAGTATTTT.

A word on this clonotype: Its ends do not fully match the called genes, so a read error is possible. This chain joins TRBV29-1 and TRBJ2-1; 10 nucleotides align to TRBD2. Germline CDR1 reads SQVTM; CDR2 reads ANQGSEA. The CDR3 is 14 amino acids. The CDR3 reads CSVVAGGERNEQFF. In nucleotides, the CDR3 is TGCAGCGTTGTAGCGGGAGGAGAACGCAATGAACAGTTCTTC.